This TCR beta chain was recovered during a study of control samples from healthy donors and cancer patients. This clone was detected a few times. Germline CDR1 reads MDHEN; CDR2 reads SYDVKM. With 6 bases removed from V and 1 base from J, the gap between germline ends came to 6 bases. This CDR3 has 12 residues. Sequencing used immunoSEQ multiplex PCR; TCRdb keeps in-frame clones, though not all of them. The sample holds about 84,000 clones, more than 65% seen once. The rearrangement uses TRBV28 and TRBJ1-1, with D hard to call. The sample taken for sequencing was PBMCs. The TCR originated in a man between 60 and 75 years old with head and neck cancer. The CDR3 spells CASRLQNTEAFF. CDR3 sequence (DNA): TGTGCCAGCAGACTGCAGAACACTGAAGCTTTCTTT.